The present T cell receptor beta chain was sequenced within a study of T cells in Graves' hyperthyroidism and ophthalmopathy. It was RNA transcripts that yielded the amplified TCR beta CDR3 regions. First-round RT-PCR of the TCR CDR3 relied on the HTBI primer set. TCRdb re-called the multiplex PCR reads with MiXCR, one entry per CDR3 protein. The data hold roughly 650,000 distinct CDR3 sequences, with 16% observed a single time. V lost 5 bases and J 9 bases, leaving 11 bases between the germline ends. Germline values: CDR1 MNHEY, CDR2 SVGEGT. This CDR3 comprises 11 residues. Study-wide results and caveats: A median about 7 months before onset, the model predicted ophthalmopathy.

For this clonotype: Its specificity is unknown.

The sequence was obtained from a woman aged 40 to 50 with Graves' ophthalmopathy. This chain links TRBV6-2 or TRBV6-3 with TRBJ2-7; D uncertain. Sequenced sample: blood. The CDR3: CASSTTLGQYF. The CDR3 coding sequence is TGTGCCAGCAGTACAACCCTGGGGCAGTACTTC.